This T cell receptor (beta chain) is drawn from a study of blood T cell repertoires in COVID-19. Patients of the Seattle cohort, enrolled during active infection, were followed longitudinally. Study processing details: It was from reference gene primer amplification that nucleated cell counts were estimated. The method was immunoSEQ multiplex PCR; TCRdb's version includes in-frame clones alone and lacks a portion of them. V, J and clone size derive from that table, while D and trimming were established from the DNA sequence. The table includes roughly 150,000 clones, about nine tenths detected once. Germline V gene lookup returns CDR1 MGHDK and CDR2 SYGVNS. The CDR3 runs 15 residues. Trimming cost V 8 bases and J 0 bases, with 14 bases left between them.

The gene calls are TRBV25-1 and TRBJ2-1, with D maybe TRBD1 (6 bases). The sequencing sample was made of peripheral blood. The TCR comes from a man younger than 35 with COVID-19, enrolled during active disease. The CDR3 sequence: CASRPRGSSYNEQFF. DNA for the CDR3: TGTGCCAGCCGCCCTAGGGGGAGCTCCTACAATGAGCAGTTCTTC.